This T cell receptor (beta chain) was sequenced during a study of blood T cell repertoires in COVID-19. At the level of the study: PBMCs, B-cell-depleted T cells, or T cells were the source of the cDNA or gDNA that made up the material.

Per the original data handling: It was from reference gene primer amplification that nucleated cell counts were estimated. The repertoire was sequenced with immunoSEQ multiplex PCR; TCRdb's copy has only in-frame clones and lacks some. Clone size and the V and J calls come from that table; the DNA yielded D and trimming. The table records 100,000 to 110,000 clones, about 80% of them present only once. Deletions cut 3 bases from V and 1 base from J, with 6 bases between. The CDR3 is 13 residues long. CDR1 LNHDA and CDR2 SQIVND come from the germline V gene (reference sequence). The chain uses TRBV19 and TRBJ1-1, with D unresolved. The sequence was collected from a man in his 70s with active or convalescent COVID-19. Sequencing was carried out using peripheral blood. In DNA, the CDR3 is TGTGCCAGTAGTATGGAGGGGAACACTGAAGCTTTCTTT. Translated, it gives CASSMEGNTEAFF.